The next 24 T cell receptor beta chains were all read from a single sample in a study of blood T cell repertoires in COVID-19. TCRdb keeps only in-frame clones here, not all; method: immunoSEQ multiplex PCR. The repertoire holds about 190,000 clones, with about nine tenths as singletons. Material for sequencing was peripheral blood. Source of these receptors: a woman under 40 with acute or convalescent COVID-19.

For the CDR3, the DNA is TGTGCCAGCAGTCCCGGGACACGGTCCCAGTACTTC. It yields the protein CASSPGTRSQYF. J is TRBJ2-5 and V is TRBV2; a possible D gene is TRBD1 (6 bases). The CDR3 is 12 residues long. The ends were cut back, 5 bases at V and 9 bases at J, with 13 bases in the middle. Germline CDR1 reads SNHLY; CDR2 reads FYNNEI.

The rearrangement uses TRBV9 and TRBJ2-2, with D unresolved. Per germline, CDR1 SGDLS and CDR2 YYNGEE. The V end lost 7 bases, the J end lost 5 bases, and 9 bases lay between the germline ends. CDR3 size: 12 residues. In DNA form, the CDR3 reads TGTGCCAGCGGGCCGACGACCGGGGAGCTGTTTTTT. It is translated as CASGPTTGELFF.

The V call is TRBV10-3, the J call TRBJ1-3; 10 bases fit TRBD1. This CDR3 comprises 15 residues. Germline CDR1 ENHRY, CDR2 SYGVKD. V trimming: 4 bases; J trimming: 2 bases; junction bases outside the gene matches: 2. CDR3 sequence: CAISAGTGAGNTIYF. The DNA of the CDR3 is TGTGCCATCAGTGCCGGGACAGGGGCTGGAAACACCATATATTTT.

The V gene is TRBV30, the J gene TRBJ2-3; no reliable D call. The CDR3 is 13 amino acids. Trimming left V 1 base short and J 2 bases short, with 7 bases between. Germline V gene lookup returns CDR1 GTSNPN and CDR2 SVGIG (reference sequence). The CDR3 here is CAWSGDFTDTQYF. The DNA of the CDR3 is TGTGCCTGGAGTGGTGACTTCACAGATACGCAGTATTTT. Full variable domain (remainder filled in from reference TRBV30 and TRBJ2-3): SQTIHQWPATLVQPVGSPLSLECTVEGTSNPNLYWYRQAAGRGLQLLFYSVGIGQISSEVPQNLSASRPQDRQFILSSKKLLLSDSGFYLCAWSGDFTDTQYFGPGTRLTVL.

Here the CDR3 DNA reads TGCGCCAGCAGACCGGACAGGGGGAATCAGCCCCAGCATTTT. Amino acid sequence: CASRPDRGNQPQHF. The chain uses TRBV5-1 and TRBJ1-5, with 10 positions matching TRBD1. The CDR3 is made up of 14 amino acids. Germline V lookup: CDR1 SGHRS, CDR2 YFSETQ. The junction had 3 bases not matched to a gene; V was cut back by 5 bases and J by 4 bases.

The chain combines TRBV29-1 with TRBJ2-1; the match to TRBD2 covers 7 bases. This CDR3 is built from 13 residues. The germline gives CDR1 SQVTM, CDR2 ANQGSEA. The J segment lost 7 bases and the V segment lost 7 bases, leaving 10 bases of the junction unmatched. CDR3 loop: CSGKLASINEQFF. Written as DNA, the CDR3 is TGCAGCGGCAAACTAGCGTCAATAAATGAGCAGTTCTTC.

The chain combines TRBV10-3 with TRBJ2-1, with D possibly being TRBD2 (5 bases). V was trimmed by 2 bases and J by 8 bases, leaving 16 bases between them. CDR1 and CDR2 from the germline V gene are ENHRY and SYGVKD. The CDR3 totals 15 residues. The CDR3 reads CAISEKTKAVHEQFF. CDR3 bases: TGTGCCATCAGTGAGAAAACTAAAGCGGTCCATGAGCAGTTCTTC.

This clone was picked up one time. The rearrangement uses TRBV5-5 and TRBJ1-5; tentative D call: TRBD1 (6 bases). Trimming took off 7 bases at V and 0 bases at J, with 8 bases between the two ends. Germline V lookup: CDR1 SGHKS, CDR2 YYEKEE (reference sequence). This CDR3 is built from 13 residues. The chain's CDR3 is CASAGDSNQPQHF. CDR3 nucleotides: TGTGCCAGCGCAGGGGATAGCAATCAGCCCCAGCATTTT.

This clone was picked up one time. V is TRBV11-2 and J is TRBJ2-7; D is unresolved. V was clipped by 2 bases and J by 2 bases, with 7 bases between them. Per the germline V gene, CDR1 is SGHAT and CDR2 is FQNNGV. This CDR3 spans 13 amino acids. The CDR3 sequence is CASSLRSTYEQYF. Written as DNA, the CDR3 is TGTGCCAGCAGCTTACGGTCAACCTACGAGCAGTACTTC.

The V call is TRBV5-1, the J call TRBJ1-6; D gene unclear. The CDR3 is 13 amino acids. V was cut by 4 bases and J by 11 bases, with 13 bases left in between. Germline loops: CDR1 SGHRS, CDR2 YFSETQ. The CDR3 coding sequence is TGCGCCAGCAGCCTGGAATCGCGCACACCCCTCCACTTT. The encoded protein is CASSLESRTPLHF.

The chain recombines TRBV5-1 with TRBJ2-3; D remains ambiguous. The length of the CDR3 is 14 residues. V was clipped by 4 bases and J by 7 bases, with 16 bases between them. Germline CDR1 is SGHRS and CDR2 is YFSETQ. This CDR3 reads CASSVDLGRNTQYF. The CDR3, as DNA: TGCGCCAGCAGCGTAGACTTAGGCAGAAATACGCAGTATTTT.

V and J are TRBV2 and TRBJ2-1, with 7 bases aligning to TRBD2. CDR1 and CDR2 from the germline V gene are SNHLY and FYNNEI. The V and J ends lost 9 bases and 3 bases, in that order; junction bases with no gene match: 8. This CDR3 has 14 amino acids. DNA of the CDR3: TGTGCCAGTCGCGGACTAGACTTCTACAATGAGCAGTTCTTC. This gives the protein CASRGLDFYNEQFF.

The chain recombines TRBV7-9 with TRBJ2-2; TRBD2 matches 13 bases. Germline CDR1 is SEHNR and CDR2 is FQNEAQ (reference sequence). V lost 6 bases, J lost 6 bases, and 4 bases stayed unmatched. This CDR3 has 15 residues. The CDR3 sequence: CASRGLAGDSGELFF. DNA of the CDR3: TGTGCCAGCAGAGGACTAGCGGGAGATTCCGGGGAGCTGTTTTTT.

In this sample, this clone turned up a few times. The chain couples TRBV7-9 to TRBJ2-5; D gene ambiguous. Germline CDR1 and CDR2: SEHNR and FQNEAQ (reference sequence). Between the trimmed V and J ends, which lost 4 bases and 4 bases, there was a span of 4 bases. The CDR3 spans 11 residues. The CDR3 is CASSSGETQYF. The CDR3 region has the DNA TGTGCCAGCAGCTCAGGAGAGACCCAGTACTTC.

The rearrangement uses TRBV30 and TRBJ2-7, with a possible D match to TRBD1 (5 bases). CDR1 is GTSNPN, CDR2 SVGIG, per germline (reference sequence). Deletions cut 7 bases from V and 3 bases from J, with 7 bases between. This CDR3 contains 10 residues. The CDR3, as DNA: TGTGCCTCCGGACACTACGAGCAGTACTTC. Its protein product is CASGHYEQYF.

The chain carries TRBV5-8 and TRBJ1-5; D is ambiguous. Germline values: CDR1 SGHTS, CDR2 YDEGEE. The CDR3 totals 12 residues. Trimming took 6 bases from V and 8 from J, leaving 12 bases between them. This CDR3 reads CASNRVVEPQHF. The CDR3 DNA reads as TGTGCCAGCAACCGGGTTGTAGAGCCCCAGCATTTT.

The V call is TRBV7-6, the J call TRBJ2-3; 9 positions match TRBD2. This CDR3 has 15 residues. In germline, CDR1 is SGHVS, CDR2 FNYEAQ. The V segment lost 3 bases and the J segment 3 bases; nucleotides outside the gene matches: 4. Written as DNA, the CDR3 is TGTGCCAGCAGCTTTAGCGGGAGTCGTACAGATACGCAGTATTTT. Its translation: CASSFSGSRTDTQYF.

The rearrangement uses TRBV6-5 and TRBJ2-4; D possibly corresponds to TRBD2 (6 bases). With 8 bases removed from V and 8 bases from J, the gap between germline ends came to 16 bases. Germline V gene data show CDR1 as MNHEY and CDR2 as SVGAGI. The CDR3 spans 13 residues. CDR3 residues: CASSGTSRDIQYF. CDR3 nucleotide sequence: TGTGCCAGCTCCGGAACTAGCCGAGACATTCAGTACTTC.

The V call is TRBV28, the J call TRBJ2-3; D is undetermined. The CDR3 sequence is 14 residues long. The germline gives CDR1 MDHEN, CDR2 SYDVKM. Between the trimmed V and J ends, which lost 7 bases and 2 bases, there was a span of 13 bases. The chain's CDR3 is CASTVLQVTDTQYF. In DNA, the CDR3 is TGTGCCAGCACCGTACTTCAAGTCACAGATACGCAGTATTTT. The whole variable domain, filled in from reference TRBV28 and TRBJ2-3, reads DVKVTQSSRYLVKRTGEKVFLECVQDMDHENMFWYRQDPGLGLRLIYFSYDVKMKEKGDIPEGYSVSREKKERFSLILESASTNQTSMYLCASTVLQVTDTQYFGPGTRLTVL.

This chain connects TRBV6-4 to TRBJ2-1, with 8 bases fitting TRBD2. CDR1 is MRHNA and CDR2 is SNTAGT in the germline V gene. The CDR3 extends over 15 amino acids. J was trimmed by 3 bases and V by 5 bases; bases with no gene match: 6. The CDR3 is CASSLLGRDYNEQFF. DNA of the CDR3: TGTGCCAGCAGTCTACTCGGGAGGGACTACAATGAGCAGTTCTTC.

The chain links TRBV2 to TRBJ1-2; no clear D gene. With 1 base removed from V and 1 base from J, the gap between germline ends came to 10 bases. This CDR3 region has 15 residues. Germline assignment: CDR1 SNHLY and CDR2 FYNNEI. CDR3 sequence: CASSEGLRSNYGYTF. CDR3 in DNA: TGTGCCAGCAGTGAAGGGTTGCGGAGTAACTATGGCTACACCTTC.

This sequence joins TRBV27 and TRBJ1-1; D remains unclear. V was shortened by 6 bases and J by 0 bases, with 11 bases between the two germline ends. Looked up from germline, CDR1 is MNHEY and CDR2 is SMNVEV (reference sequence). This CDR3 is built from 14 residues. This CDR3 reads CASSPNLLNTEAFF. The CDR3 region has the DNA TGTGCCAGCAGCCCTAATTTACTGAACACTGAAGCTTTCTTT.

The rearrangement joins TRBV7-2 to TRBJ2-5; 7 nucleotides line up with TRBD1. The germline V gene encodes CDR1 SGHTA and CDR2 FQGNSA. The CDR3 is made up of 14 amino acids. The junction had 5 bases not matched to a gene; V was cut back by 2 bases and J by 5 bases. CDR3 DNA: TGTGCCAGCAGCTTACAGGGGGTTGAGGAGACCCAGTACTTC. Translated: CASSLQGVEETQYF.

The chain is built from TRBV19 and TRBJ2-6; 7 positions match TRBD2. Trimming took 1 base from V and 0 from J; bases not matched to a gene: 3. The CDR3 loop spans 17 amino acids. CDR1 is LNHDA and CDR2 is SQIVND in the germline V gene (reference sequence). DNA for the CDR3: TGTGCCAGTAGTATAGGGGGAGGGAGCTCTGGGGCCAACGTCCTGACTTTC. It is translated as CASSIGGGSSGANVLTF.